The rows below give T cell receptor beta chains drawn from one sample of a study of blood T cell repertoires in COVID-19. The repertoire was sequenced with immunoSEQ multiplex PCR; TCRdb's copy has only in-frame clones and lacks some. This sample carries 200,000 to 250,000 clones, approximately 78% of them seen once, and the ten largest clones take over 7%. Material: peripheral blood. The source of these receptors is a woman older than 75 with COVID-19, enrolled during active disease. The CDR3 runs from the conserved cysteine through the conserved F or W. The order of the fields is clone size, V gene, J gene, D gene, CDR3 length, CDR3 DNA, CDR3 protein. A D gene is named only where the DNA matches it firmly. Rows give clone size only sometimes, using once, few, many, or a class for an expanded clone.

clone size: -; V gene: TRBV4-3; J gene: TRBJ2-1; D gene: -; CDR3 length: 15; CDR3 DNA: TGCGCCAGCAGCCCCTCGCAGGCGGGTTACAATGAGCAGTTCTTC; CDR3 protein: CASSPSQAGYNEQFF
clone size: -; V gene: TRBV27; J gene: TRBJ1-2; D gene: TRBD1; CDR3 length: 13; CDR3 DNA: TGTGCCAGCAGTTTGGACAGGTTCTATGGCTACACCTTC; CDR3 protein: CASSLDRFYGYTF
clone size: once; V gene: TRBV7-9; J gene: TRBJ1-2; D gene: -; CDR3 length: 15; CDR3 DNA: TGTGCCAGCAGCTTAGCGCCCCCCGACATCTATGGCTACACCTTC; CDR3 protein: CASSLAPPDIYGYTF
clone size: few; V gene: TRBV19; J gene: TRBJ1-3; D gene: TRBD1; CDR3 length: 14; CDR3 DNA: TGTGCCACCCTGGGAACAGGGGCTGGAAACACCATATATTTT; CDR3 protein: CATLGTGAGNTIYF
clone size: -; V gene: TRBV7-9; J gene: TRBJ2-3; D gene: -; CDR3 length: 13; CDR3 DNA: TGTGCCAGCAGCCTGACCGGGACAACTACGCAGTATTTT; CDR3 protein: CASSLTGTTTQYF
clone size: -; V gene: TRBV10-3; J gene: TRBJ1-4; D gene: TRBD1; CDR3 length: 14; CDR3 DNA: TGTGCCATCAGGGCCGGGACAGGGGACGAAAAACTGTTTTTT; CDR3 protein: CAIRAGTGDEKLFF
clone size: -; V gene: TRBV5-1; J gene: TRBJ2-2; D gene: -; CDR3 length: 14; CDR3 DNA: TGCGCCAGCACCGGACAGACAAACACCGGGGAGCTGTTTTTT; CDR3 protein: CASTGQTNTGELFF
clone size: few; V gene: TRBV7-2; J gene: TRBJ2-7; D gene: TRBD2; CDR3 length: 15; CDR3 DNA: TGTGCCAGCAGCTTTTTTACTAGCGGCTCCTACGAGCAGTACTTC; CDR3 protein: CASSFFTSGSYEQYF
clone size: -; V gene: TRBV7-9; J gene: TRBJ2-2; D gene: -; CDR3 length: 15; CDR3 DNA: TGTGCCAGCAGCTTACTCCCGGCGGCGGCCGGGGAGCTGTTTTTT; CDR3 protein: CASSLLPAAAGELFF
clone size: -; V gene: TRBV7-3; J gene: TRBJ2-7; D gene: TRBD2; CDR3 length: 15; CDR3 DNA: TGTGCCAGCAGTCAAGGACTAGCGGGTCACTACGAGCAGTACTTC; CDR3 protein: CASSQGLAGHYEQYF
clone size: -; V gene: TRBV7-6; J gene: TRBJ1-5; D gene: -; CDR3 length: 14; CDR3 DNA: TGTGCCAGCAGCCCCAGTCGGGGAAATCAGCCCCAGCATTTT; CDR3 protein: CASSPSRGNQPQHF
clone size: -; V gene: TRBV18; J gene: TRBJ1-2; D gene: -; CDR3 length: 14; CDR3 DNA: TGTGCCAGCTCACCCCCCGGAAAGGGGTATGGCTACACCTTC; CDR3 protein: CASSPPGKGYGYTF
clone size: -; V gene: TRBV12-3/TRBV12-4; J gene: TRBJ1-4; D gene: -; CDR3 length: 13; CDR3 DNA: TGTGCCAGCAGTTTGCGAGGGAATGAAAAACTGTTTTTT; CDR3 protein: CASSLRGNEKLFF
clone size: -; V gene: TRBV30; J gene: TRBJ1-1; D gene: -; CDR3 length: 12; CDR3 DNA: TGTGCCTGGAGTGGGCGGGTGGGGGAAGCTTTCTTT; CDR3 protein: CAWSGRVGEAFF
clone size: -; V gene: TRBV28; J gene: TRBJ2-3; D gene: TRBD1; CDR3 length: 17; CDR3 DNA: TGTGCCAGCAGTCTCAGGGGGTCGACAGGCAGCACAGATACGCAGTATTTT; CDR3 protein: CASSLRGSTGSTDTQYF
clone size: -; V gene: TRBV30; J gene: TRBJ1-1; D gene: -; CDR3 length: 14; CDR3 DNA: TGTGCCTGGAGTCCCCGCCTCTCGGGCACTGAAGCTTTCTTT; CDR3 protein: CAWSPRLSGTEAFF
clone size: -; V gene: TRBV5-6; J gene: TRBJ1-5; D gene: -; CDR3 length: 15; CDR3 DNA: TGTGCCAGCAGCTTACGTGGGGCTCGGTATCAGCCCCAGCATTTT; CDR3 protein: CASSLRGARYQPQHF
clone size: once; V gene: TRBV30; J gene: TRBJ2-1; D gene: -; CDR3 length: 12; CDR3 DNA: TGTGCCTGTCAGGACTGGCCCTCTGAGCAGTTCTTC; CDR3 protein: CACQDWPSEQFF
clone size: -; V gene: TRBV5-1; J gene: TRBJ2-5; D gene: -; CDR3 length: 13; CDR3 DNA: TGCGCCAGCAGCACAGCGGCTAAAGAGACCCAGTACTTC; CDR3 protein: CASSTAAKETQYF
clone size: -; V gene: TRBV5-6; J gene: TRBJ2-2; D gene: -; CDR3 length: 15; CDR3 DNA: TGTGCCAGCAGCTTGGACGGTATGGAGCCCGGGGAGCTGTTTTTT; CDR3 protein: CASSLDGMEPGELFF
clone size: -; V gene: TRBV6-5; J gene: TRBJ1-2; D gene: TRBD1; CDR3 length: 14; CDR3 DNA: TGTGCCAGCAGTACACAGGGGGCATACGCTGGCTACACCTTC; CDR3 protein: CASSTQGAYAGYTF
clone size: -; V gene: TRBV19; J gene: TRBJ2-2; D gene: -; CDR3 length: 14; CDR3 DNA: TGTGCCAGTAGTACCGGGAGGAACACCGGGGAGCTGTTTTTT; CDR3 protein: CASSTGRNTGELFF
clone size: -; V gene: TRBV6-4; J gene: TRBJ2-7; D gene: -; CDR3 length: 19; CDR3 DNA: TGTGCCAGCAGTCGGAACCGACCCCGGCCAACCACCAGGGGCCACGAGCAGTACTTC; CDR3 protein: CASSRNRPRPTTRGHEQYF
clone size: once; V gene: TRBV19; J gene: TRBJ1-1; D gene: -; CDR3 length: 14; CDR3 DNA: TGTGCCAGTAGCGTCTACGCAATGAACACTGAAGCTTTCTTT; CDR3 protein: CASSVYAMNTEAFF
clone size: -; V gene: TRBV18; J gene: TRBJ1-2; D gene: -; CDR3 length: 13; CDR3 DNA: TGTGCCAGCTCACCAGGACAGATCTATGGCTACACCTTC; CDR3 protein: CASSPGQIYGYTF
clone size: -; V gene: TRBV10-3; J gene: TRBJ2-7; D gene: -; CDR3 length: 10; CDR3 DNA: TGTGCCATCAGTGAGTCGGGGGGAGTCTTC; CDR3 protein: CAISESGGVF
clone size: -; V gene: TRBV5-1; J gene: TRBJ2-1; D gene: TRBD2; CDR3 length: 16; CDR3 DNA: TGCGCCAGCCATAAGACTAGCGGGAGAGACTACAATGAGCAGTTCTTC; CDR3 protein: CASHKTSGRDYNEQFF
clone size: -; V gene: TRBV19; J gene: TRBJ2-2; D gene: -; CDR3 length: 14; CDR3 DNA: TGTGCCAGTAGTAATAGGGGGAACACCGGGGAGCTGTTTTTT; CDR3 protein: CASSNRGNTGELFF
clone size: -; V gene: TRBV7-8; J gene: TRBJ1-4; D gene: -; CDR3 length: 17; CDR3 DNA: TGTGCCAGCAGCATCAGGGGCCGGGCTGCAACTAATGAAAAACTGTTTTTT; CDR3 protein: CASSIRGRAATNEKLFF
clone size: -; V gene: TRBV7-3; J gene: TRBJ2-2; D gene: -; CDR3 length: 15; CDR3 DNA: TGTGCCAGCAGCCCAGACCTAGCGAGGACCGGGGAGCTGTTTTTT; CDR3 protein: CASSPDLARTGELFF
clone size: -; V gene: TRBV3-1/TRBV3-2; J gene: TRBJ1-5; D gene: -; CDR3 length: 14; CDR3 DNA: TGTGCCAGCAGCCTTCATAGAGGGAACGAGCCCCAGCATTTT; CDR3 protein: CASSLHRGNEPQHF
clone size: -; V gene: TRBV9; J gene: TRBJ2-7; D gene: TRBD2; CDR3 length: 13; CDR3 DNA: TGTGCCAGCAGCCCATCGGGAGGCTACGAGCAGTACTTC; CDR3 protein: CASSPSGGYEQYF
clone size: -; V gene: TRBV7-8; J gene: TRBJ1-2; D gene: TRBD1; CDR3 length: 16; CDR3 DNA: TGTGCCAGCAGCCATCTCGGGGGACAGGGGCGCTATGGCTACACCTTC; CDR3 protein: CASSHLGGQGRYGYTF
clone size: -; V gene: TRBV5-4; J gene: TRBJ1-2; D gene: -; CDR3 length: 13; CDR3 DNA: TGTGCCAGCACCCCAGTTGGCACGAATGGCTACACCTTC; CDR3 protein: CASTPVGTNGYTF
clone size: once; V gene: TRBV30; J gene: TRBJ1-2; D gene: -; CDR3 length: 11; CDR3 DNA: TGTGCCTGGAGTGAAGAGTATGGCTACACCTTC; CDR3 protein: CAWSEEYGYTF
clone size: -; V gene: TRBV3-1/TRBV3-2; J gene: TRBJ2-7; D gene: -; CDR3 length: 16; CDR3 DNA: TGTGCCAGCACCCGGGGAGGAAGGGTGGGCTCCTACGAGCAGTACTTC; CDR3 protein: CASTRGGRVGSYEQYF
clone size: -; V gene: TRBV19; J gene: TRBJ2-3; D gene: -; CDR3 length: 14; CDR3 DNA: TGTGCCAGTAACCTGCAGGGTGATGCAGATACGCAGTATTTT; CDR3 protein: CASNLQGDADTQYF
clone size: -; V gene: TRBV7-2; J gene: TRBJ1-5; D gene: -; CDR3 length: 15; CDR3 DNA: TGTGCCAGCAGCTTTACGGGGAATAGCAATCAGCCCCAGCATTTT; CDR3 protein: CASSFTGNSNQPQHF
clone size: few; V gene: TRBV5-4; J gene: TRBJ2-7; D gene: -; CDR3 length: 12; CDR3 DNA: TGTGCCAGCAGCTTGGGCGAGTACGAGCAGTACTTC; CDR3 protein: CASSLGEYEQYF
clone size: -; V gene: TRBV19; J gene: TRBJ2-1; D gene: TRBD1; CDR3 length: 16; CDR3 DNA: TGTGCCAGTAGGACGCCCGGGACAGGTCAGGGAAATGAGCAGTTCTTC; CDR3 protein: CASRTPGTGQGNEQFF
clone size: -; V gene: TRBV7-9; J gene: TRBJ1-2; D gene: -; CDR3 length: 15; CDR3 DNA: TGTGCCAGCAGCCCCTCCGGGGGTGAGAGCTATGGCTACACCTTC; CDR3 protein: CASSPSGGESYGYTF
clone size: -; V gene: TRBV30; J gene: TRBJ1-5; D gene: -; CDR3 length: 14; CDR3 DNA: TGTGCCTGGAGCAAATGGACTAGTAATCAGCCCCAGCATTTT; CDR3 protein: CAWSKWTSNQPQHF
clone size: few; V gene: TRBV28; J gene: TRBJ1-1; D gene: TRBD1; CDR3 length: 16; CDR3 DNA: TGTGCCAGCAGTTTACGAACAGGGGGCGCGAGAACTGAAGCTTTCTTT; CDR3 protein: CASSLRTGGARTEAFF
clone size: -; V gene: TRBV5-1; J gene: TRBJ1-2; D gene: -; CDR3 length: 13; CDR3 DNA: TGCGCCAGCAGACTTATGGTAGACTATGGCTACACCTTC; CDR3 protein: CASRLMVDYGYTF
clone size: -; V gene: TRBV14; J gene: TRBJ1-4; D gene: -; CDR3 length: 16; CDR3 DNA: TGTGCCAGCAGCCAAGCAGGGCCCCGGCCTAATGAAAAACTGTTTTTT; CDR3 protein: CASSQAGPRPNEKLFF